Listed below are T cell receptor beta chains from one sample, sequenced in a study of blood T cell repertoires in COVID-19. Assay: immunoSEQ multiplex PCR; the TCRdb copy retains only in-frame clones and omits some. The repertoire consists of 86,000 or so clones, with around 80% occurring once and the leading ten covering approximately 1.2%. The sample was peripheral blood. These receptors were taken from a woman older than 75 with acute or convalescent COVID-19. Each CDR3 is given with its conserved first and last residue. A D gene is named only where the DNA matches it firmly. Part of the rows lack a size; the others show once, few, many or a class for expanded clones.

TRBD1,TRBJ2-7,TRBV19,few,CASSLRTGFFSYEQYF,TGTGCCAGTAGTCTACGGACAGGCTTTTTCTCCTACGAGCAGTACTTC
.,TRBJ1-1,TRBV11-2,.,CASSPHPTGYTEAFF,TGTGCCAGCAGCCCCCACCCAACGGGGTACACTGAAGCTTTCTTT
TRBD1,TRBJ2-2,TRBV27,.,CASSTRDRPTGELFF,TGTGCCAGCAGTACGAGGGACAGACCCACCGGGGAGCTGTTTTTT
.,TRBJ1-4,TRBV6-1,.,CASSEAPSGATNEKLFF,TGTGCCAGCAGTGAAGCACCCTCGGGGGCAACTAATGAAAAACTGTTTTTT
TRBD2,TRBJ2-3,TRBV5-1,.,CASSTNVASGGADTQYF,TGCGCCAGCAGCACGAACGTAGCTAGCGGGGGTGCGGATACGCAGTATTTT
TRBD2,TRBJ2-3,TRBV24-1,.,CATSDSGTSDITDTQYF,TGTGCCACCAGTGATTCTGGGACTAGCGATATCACAGATACGCAGTATTTT
TRBD1,TRBJ1-1,TRBV6-6,.,CASRLGQGMAEAFF,TGTGCCAGCAGGCTCGGACAGGGGATGGCTGAAGCTTTCTTT
TRBD1,TRBJ2-3,TRBV27,.,CASSQGTVRTDTQYF,TGTGCCAGCAGTCAAGGGACAGTTCGCACAGATACGCAGTATTTT
TRBD1,TRBJ2-1,TRBV28,.,CASSSFHTGGAWYEQFF,TGTGCCAGCAGCTCTTTCCATACAGGGGGCGCTTGGTATGAGCAGTTCTTC
.,TRBJ2-7,TRBV9,few,CASSVLGAEQYF,TGTGCCAGCAGCGTACTGGGGGCCGAGCAGTACTTC